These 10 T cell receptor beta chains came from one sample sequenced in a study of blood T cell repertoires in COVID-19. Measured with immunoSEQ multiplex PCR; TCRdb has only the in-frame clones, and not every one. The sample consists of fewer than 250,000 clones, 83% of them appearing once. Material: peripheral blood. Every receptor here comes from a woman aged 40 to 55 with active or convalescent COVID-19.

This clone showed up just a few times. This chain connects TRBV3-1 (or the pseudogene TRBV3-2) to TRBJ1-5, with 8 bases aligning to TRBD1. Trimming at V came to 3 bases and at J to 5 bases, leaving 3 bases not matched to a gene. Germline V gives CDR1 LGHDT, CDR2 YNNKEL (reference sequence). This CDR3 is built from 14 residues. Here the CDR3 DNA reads TGTGCCAGCAGCCATCTGACAGGGGATCAGCCCCAGCATTTT. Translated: CASSHLTGDQPQHF.

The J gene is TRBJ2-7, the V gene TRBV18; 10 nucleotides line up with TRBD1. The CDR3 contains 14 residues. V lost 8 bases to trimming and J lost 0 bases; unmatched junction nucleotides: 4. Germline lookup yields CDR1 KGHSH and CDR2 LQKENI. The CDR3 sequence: CASEGQGSSYEQYF. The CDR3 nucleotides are TGTGCCAGCGAGGGACAGGGGAGCTCCTACGAGCAGTACTTC.

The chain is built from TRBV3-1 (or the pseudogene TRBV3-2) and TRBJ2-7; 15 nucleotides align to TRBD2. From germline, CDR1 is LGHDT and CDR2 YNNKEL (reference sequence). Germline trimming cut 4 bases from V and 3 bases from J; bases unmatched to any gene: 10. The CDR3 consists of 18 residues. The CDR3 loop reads CASSRDNVGLAGGYEQYF. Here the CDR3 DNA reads TGTGCCAGCAGCCGGGATAACGTGGGACTAGCGGGAGGCTACGAGCAGTACTTC.

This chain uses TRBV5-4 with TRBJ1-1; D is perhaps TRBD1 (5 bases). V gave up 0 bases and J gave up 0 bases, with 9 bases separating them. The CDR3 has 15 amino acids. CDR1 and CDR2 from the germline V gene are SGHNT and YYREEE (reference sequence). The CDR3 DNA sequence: TGTGCCAGCAGCTTGGAGGCAGGGTTGAACACTGAAGCTTTCTTT. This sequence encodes CASSLEAGLNTEAFF.

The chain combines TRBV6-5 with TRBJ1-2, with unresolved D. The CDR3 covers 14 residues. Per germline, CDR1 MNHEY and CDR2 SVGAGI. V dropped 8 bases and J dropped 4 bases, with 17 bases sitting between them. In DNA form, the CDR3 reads TGTGCCAGCGCGAATATCAACAGATTCTATGGCTACACCTTC. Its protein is CASANINRFYGYTF.

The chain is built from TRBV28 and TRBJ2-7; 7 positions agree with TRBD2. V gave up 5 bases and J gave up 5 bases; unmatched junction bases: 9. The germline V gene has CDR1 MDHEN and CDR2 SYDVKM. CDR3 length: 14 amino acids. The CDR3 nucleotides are TGTGCCAGCAGTGACCGCAATCGGGAGGACGAGCAGTACTTC. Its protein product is CASSDRNREDEQYF.

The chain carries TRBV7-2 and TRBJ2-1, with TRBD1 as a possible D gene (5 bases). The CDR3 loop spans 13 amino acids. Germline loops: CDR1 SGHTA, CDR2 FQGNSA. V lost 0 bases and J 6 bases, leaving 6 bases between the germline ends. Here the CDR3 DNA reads TGTGCCAGCAGCTTAGCCAGGGTCAATGAGCAGTTCTTC. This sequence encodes CASSLARVNEQFF.

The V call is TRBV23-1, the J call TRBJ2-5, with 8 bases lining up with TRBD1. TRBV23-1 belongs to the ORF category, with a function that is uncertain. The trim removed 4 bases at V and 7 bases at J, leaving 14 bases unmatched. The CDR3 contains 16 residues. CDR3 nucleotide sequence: TGCGCCAGCAGTCCGACCCCGGACAGGGCAGTAGGGACCCAGTACTTC. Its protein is CASSPTPDRAVGTQYF.

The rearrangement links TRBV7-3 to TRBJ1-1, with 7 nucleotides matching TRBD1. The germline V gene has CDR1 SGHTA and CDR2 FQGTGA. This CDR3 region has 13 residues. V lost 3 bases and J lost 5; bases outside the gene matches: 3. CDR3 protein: CASSLGTATEAFF. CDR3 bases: TGTGCCAGCAGCTTGGGGACAGCAACTGAAGCTTTCTTT.

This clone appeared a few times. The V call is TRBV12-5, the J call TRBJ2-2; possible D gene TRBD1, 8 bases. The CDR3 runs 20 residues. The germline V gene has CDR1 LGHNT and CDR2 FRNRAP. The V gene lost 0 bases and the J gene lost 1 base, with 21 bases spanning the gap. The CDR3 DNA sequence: TGTGCTAGTGGTTTGGTACATACAGGGGGGGAAAAGAAGAACACCGGGGAGCTGTTTTTT. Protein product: CASGLVHTGGEKKNTGELFF.